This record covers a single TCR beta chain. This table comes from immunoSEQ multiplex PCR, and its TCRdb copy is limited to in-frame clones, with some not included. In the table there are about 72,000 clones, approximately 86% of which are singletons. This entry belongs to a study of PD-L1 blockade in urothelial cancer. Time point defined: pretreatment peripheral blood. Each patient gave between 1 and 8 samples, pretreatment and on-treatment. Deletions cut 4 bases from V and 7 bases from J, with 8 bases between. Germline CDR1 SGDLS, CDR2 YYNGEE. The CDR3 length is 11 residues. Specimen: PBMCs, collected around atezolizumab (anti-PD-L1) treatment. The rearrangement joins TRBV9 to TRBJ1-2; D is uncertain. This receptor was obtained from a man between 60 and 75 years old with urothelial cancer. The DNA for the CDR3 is TGTGCCAGCAGCAGCGAGGTTGGCTACACCTTC. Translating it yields CASSSEVGYTF.